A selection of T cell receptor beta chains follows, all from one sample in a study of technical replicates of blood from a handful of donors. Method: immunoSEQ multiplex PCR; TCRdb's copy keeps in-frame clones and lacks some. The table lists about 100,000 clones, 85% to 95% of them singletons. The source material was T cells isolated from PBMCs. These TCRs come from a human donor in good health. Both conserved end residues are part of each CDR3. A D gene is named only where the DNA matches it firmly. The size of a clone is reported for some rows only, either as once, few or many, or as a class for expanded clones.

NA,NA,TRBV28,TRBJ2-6,TGTGCCAGCAAAGGAGCTAGCTCTGGGGCCAACGTCCTGACTTTC,CASKGASSGANVLTF
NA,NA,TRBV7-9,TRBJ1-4,TGTGCCAGCAGTCCCACAGGGTGGGAAAAACTGTTTTTT,CASSPTGWEKLFF
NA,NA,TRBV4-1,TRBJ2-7,TGCGCCAGCAGCCAAGCCACAGGGTCCTACGAGCAGTACTTC,CASSQATGSYEQYF
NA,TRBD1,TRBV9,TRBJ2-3,TGTGCCAGCAGCGTGCATGGGACAGGGATTATGTCGGATACGCAGTATTTT,CASSVHGTGIMSDTQYF
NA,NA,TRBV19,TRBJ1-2,TGTGCCAGTAGTATGTTATCTGAGGGACAAAGGTTT,CASSMLSEGQRF
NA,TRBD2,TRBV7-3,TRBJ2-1,TGTGCCAGCAGCTTAAGCGGGAGGGCCAATGAGCAGTTCTTC,CASSLSGRANEQFF
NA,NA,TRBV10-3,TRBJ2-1,TGTGCCATCAGTCCTGAGTCCTACAATGAGCAGTTCTTC,CAISPESYNEQFF
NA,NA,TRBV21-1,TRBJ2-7,TGTGCCAGCAGCAAAGAATTGAGCGGGAGTGTACTGTACGAGCAGTACTTC,CASSKELSGSVLYEQYF
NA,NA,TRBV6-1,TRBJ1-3,TGTGCCAGCACACTCTCTGGAAACACCATATATTTT,CASTLSGNTIYF
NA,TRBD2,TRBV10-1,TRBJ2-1,TGCGCCACCCGGGGGGGAAGCTCCTACAATGAGCAGTTCTTC,CATRGGSSYNEQFF
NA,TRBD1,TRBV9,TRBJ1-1,TGTGCCAGCAGCGTGGTCCCAGGGGGCACTGAAGCTTTCTTT,CASSVVPGGTEAFF
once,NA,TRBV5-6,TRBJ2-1,TGTGCCAGCAGCTTGGGACAGGTTTACAATGAGCAGTTCTTC,CASSLGQVYNEQFF
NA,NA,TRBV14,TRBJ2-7,TGTGCCAGCAGTTCAGGGGTGATCTCCTACGAGCAGTACTTC,CASSSGVISYEQYF
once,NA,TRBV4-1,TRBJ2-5,TGCGCCAGCAGCCAGGTTTACGGGATCTCTGAGACCCAGTACTTC,CASSQVYGISETQYF
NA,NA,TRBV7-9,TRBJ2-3,TGTGCCAGCAGCTTAGCGGGAGGATCCACAGATACGCAGTATTTT,CASSLAGGSTDTQYF
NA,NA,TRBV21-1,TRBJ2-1,TGTGCCAGCAGCAAGGGACAGCCGAACAATGAGCAGTTCTTC,CASSKGQPNNEQFF
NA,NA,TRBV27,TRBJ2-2,TGTGCCAGCAGTTTTAGTGGCACCGGGGAGCTGTTTTTT,CASSFSGTGELFF
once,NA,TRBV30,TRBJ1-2,TGTGCCTGGAGTGTACAAATCGGAGTCTATGGCTACACCTTC,CAWSVQIGVYGYTF
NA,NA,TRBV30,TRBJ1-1,TGTGCCTGGAGCCCCGGGACAGAAGCTTTCTTT,CAWSPGTEAFF
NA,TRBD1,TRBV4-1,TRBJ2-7,TGCGCCAGCAGCCATTACCCGGCGACAGGGGGCGTCTACGAGCAGTACTTC,CASSHYPATGGVYEQYF
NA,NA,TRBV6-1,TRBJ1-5,TGTGCCAGCAGTGAAGATTGGGGGCCTCAGCCCCAGCATTTT,CASSEDWGPQPQHF
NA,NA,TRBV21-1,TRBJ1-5,TGTGCCAGCAGCAAAATAGGGGGAAGCAATCAGCCCCAGCATTTT,CASSKIGGSNQPQHF
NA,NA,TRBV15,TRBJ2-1,TGTGCCACCAGCAGAGTCGCGAGGTTGGATGAGCAGTTCTTC,CATSRVARLDEQFF
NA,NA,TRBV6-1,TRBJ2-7,TGTGCCAGCAGTGCACACGGGACAACCTACGAGCAGTACTTC,CASSAHGTTYEQYF
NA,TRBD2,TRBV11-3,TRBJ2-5,TGTGCCACTAAAGAGGGCCAAGCGGGGGAGACCCAGTACTTC,CATKEGQAGETQYF
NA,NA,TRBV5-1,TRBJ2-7,TGCGCCAGCAGCTTGAGAGGGCGGGGACAGTACGAGCAGTACTTC,CASSLRGRGQYEQYF
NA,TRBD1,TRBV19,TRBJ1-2,TGTGCCAGTAACCATAAGGACAGGTTTAACTATGGCTACACCTTC,CASNHKDRFNYGYTF
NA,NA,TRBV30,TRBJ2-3,TGTGCCTGCGTCAAGCGTAGCACAGATACGCAGTATTTT,CACVKRSTDTQYF
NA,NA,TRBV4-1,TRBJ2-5,TGCGCCAGCAGCCAATTAAGTGGCAGCGGTAGCCGATGGGAGACCCAGTACTTC,CASSQLSGSGSRWETQYF
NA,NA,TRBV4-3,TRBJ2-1,TGCGCCAGCAGCCAATATTCCGGGTCCAACAATGAGCAGTTCTTC,CASSQYSGSNNEQFF
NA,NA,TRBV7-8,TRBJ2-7,TGTGCCAGCAGCTTTAAGGAGGGGGCCTTTTACGAGCAGTACTTC,CASSFKEGAFYEQYF
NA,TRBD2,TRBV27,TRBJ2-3,TGTGCCAGCAGTTTAATTCTCGGCGGGAGAGGTGCAGATACGCAGTATTTT,CASSLILGGRGADTQYF
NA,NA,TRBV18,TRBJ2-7,TGTGCCAGCTCACCAACTAGCCGGACCTACGAGCAGTACTTC,CASSPTSRTYEQYF
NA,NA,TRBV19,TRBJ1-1,TGTGCCAGTAGTATAGATGCCAGGGCTGAAGCTTTCTTT,CASSIDARAEAFF
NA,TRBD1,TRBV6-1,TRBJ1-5,TGTGCCAGCAGTTCCCGGGACAGTTACAATCAGCCCCAGCATTTT,CASSSRDSYNQPQHF
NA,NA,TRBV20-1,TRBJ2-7,TGCAGTGCTAGAGATGGCAGGAAGCAGTACTTC,CSARDGRKQYF